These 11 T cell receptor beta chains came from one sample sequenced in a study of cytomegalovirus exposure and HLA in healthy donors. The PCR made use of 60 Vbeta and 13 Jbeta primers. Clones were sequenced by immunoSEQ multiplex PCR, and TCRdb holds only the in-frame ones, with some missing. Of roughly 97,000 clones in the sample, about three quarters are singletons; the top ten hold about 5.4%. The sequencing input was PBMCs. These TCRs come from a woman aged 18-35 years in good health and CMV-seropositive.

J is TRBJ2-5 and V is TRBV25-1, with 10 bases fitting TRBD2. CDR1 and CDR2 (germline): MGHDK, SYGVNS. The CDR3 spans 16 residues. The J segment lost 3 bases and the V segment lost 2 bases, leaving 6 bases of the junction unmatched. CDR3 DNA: TGTGCCAGCAGTGAACTCACTAGCGGGGAAAAAGAGACCCAGTACTTC. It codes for CASSELTSGEKETQYF. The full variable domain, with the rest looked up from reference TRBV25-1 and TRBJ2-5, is EADIYQTPRYLVIGTGKKITLECSQTMGHDKMYWYQQDPGMELHLIHYSYGVNSTEKGDLSSESTVSRIRTEHFPLTLESARPSHTSQYLCASSELTSGEKETQYFGPGTRLLVL.

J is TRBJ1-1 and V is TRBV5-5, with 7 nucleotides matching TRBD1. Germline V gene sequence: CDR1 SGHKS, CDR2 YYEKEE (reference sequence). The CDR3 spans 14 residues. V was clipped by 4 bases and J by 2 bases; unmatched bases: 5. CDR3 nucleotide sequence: TGTGCCAGCAGCACCGGGACAGCCAACACTGAAGCTTTCTTT. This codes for CASSTGTANTEAFF.

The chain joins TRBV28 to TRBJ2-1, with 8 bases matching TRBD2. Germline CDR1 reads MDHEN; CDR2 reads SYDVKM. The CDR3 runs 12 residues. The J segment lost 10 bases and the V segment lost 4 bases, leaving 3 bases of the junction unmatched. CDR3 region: CASSSSGSEQFF. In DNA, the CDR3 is TGTGCCAGCAGTTCAAGCGGGAGCGAGCAGTTCTTC. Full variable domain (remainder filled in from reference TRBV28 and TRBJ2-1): DVKVTQSSRYLVKRTGEKVFLECVQDMDHENMFWYRQDPGLGLRLIYFSYDVKMKEKGDIPEGYSVSREKKERFSLILESASTNQTSMYLCASSSSGSEQFFGPGTRLTVL.

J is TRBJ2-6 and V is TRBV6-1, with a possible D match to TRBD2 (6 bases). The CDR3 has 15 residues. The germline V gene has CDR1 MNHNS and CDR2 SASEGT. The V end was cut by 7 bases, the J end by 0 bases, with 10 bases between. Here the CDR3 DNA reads TGTGCCAGCATTTCCGGGAGCTCTGGGGCCAACGTCCTGACTTTC. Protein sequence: CASISGSSGANVLTF.

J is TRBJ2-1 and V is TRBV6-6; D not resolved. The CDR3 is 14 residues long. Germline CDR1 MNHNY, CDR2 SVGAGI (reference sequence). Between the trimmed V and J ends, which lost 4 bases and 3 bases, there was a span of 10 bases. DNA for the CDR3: TGTGCCAGCAGTTCGGAGACTGACTACAATGAGCAGTTCTTC. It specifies CASSSETDYNEQFF.

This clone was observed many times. This chain's CDR3 is CASSFRLAASEAFF. The CDR3 DNA reads as TGTGCCAGCAGCTTTAGGTTAGCAGCGAGTGAAGCTTTCTTT. The chain joins TRBV5-5 to TRBJ1-1; D is unclear. The CDR3 covers 14 residues. V shed 2 bases and J shed 7 bases, with 15 bases lying between them. Germline lookup yields CDR1 SGHKS and CDR2 YYEKEE (reference sequence).

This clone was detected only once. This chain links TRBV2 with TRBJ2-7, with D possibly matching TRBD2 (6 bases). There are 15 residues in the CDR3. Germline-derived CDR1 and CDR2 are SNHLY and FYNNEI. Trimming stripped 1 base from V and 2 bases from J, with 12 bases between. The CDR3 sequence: CASSEVGGYPYEQYF. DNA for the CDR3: TGTGCCAGCAGTGAAGTGGGAGGCTACCCCTACGAGCAGTACTTC.

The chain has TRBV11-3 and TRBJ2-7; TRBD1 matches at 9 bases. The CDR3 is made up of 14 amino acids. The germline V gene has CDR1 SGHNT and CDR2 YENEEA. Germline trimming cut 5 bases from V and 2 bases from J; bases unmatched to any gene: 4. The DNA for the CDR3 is TGTGCCAGCAGCGACCGGGACAGGGCCTACGAGCAGTACTTC. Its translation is CASSDRDRAYEQYF.

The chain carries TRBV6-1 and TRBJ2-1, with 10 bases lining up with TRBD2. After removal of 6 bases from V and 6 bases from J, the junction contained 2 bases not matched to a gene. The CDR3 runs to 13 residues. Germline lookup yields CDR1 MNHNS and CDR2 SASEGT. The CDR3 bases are TGTGCCAGCAGCCTAGCGGGGGCCAATGAGCAGTTCTTC. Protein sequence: CASSLAGANEQFF.

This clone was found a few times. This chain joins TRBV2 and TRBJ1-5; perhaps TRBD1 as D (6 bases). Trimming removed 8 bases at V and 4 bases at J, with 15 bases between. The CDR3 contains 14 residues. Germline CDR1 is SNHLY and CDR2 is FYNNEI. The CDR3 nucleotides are TGTGCCAGCCAACGAGGGACAACTAATCAGCCCCAGCATTTT. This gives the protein CASQRGTTNQPQHF. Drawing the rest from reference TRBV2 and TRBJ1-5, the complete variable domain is EPEVTQTPSHQVTQMGQEVILRCVPISNHLYFYWYRQILGQKVEFLVSFYNNEISEKSEIFDDQFSVERPDGSNFTLKIRSTKLEDSAMYFCASQRGTTNQPQHFGDGTRLSIL.

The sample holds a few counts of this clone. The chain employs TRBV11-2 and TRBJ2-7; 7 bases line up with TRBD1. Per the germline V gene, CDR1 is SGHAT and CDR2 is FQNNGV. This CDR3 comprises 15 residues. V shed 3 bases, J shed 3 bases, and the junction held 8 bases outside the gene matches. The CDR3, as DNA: TGTGCCAGCAGCTTGTCGACAGGGATCGTCTACGAGCAGTACTTC. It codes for CASSLSTGIVYEQYF.